This T cell receptor (beta chain) comes out of a study of blood T cells in healthy people across ages. Alongside a J-beta primer mix, a sample-barcoded 5' primer served in a second PCR lasting roughly 6 to 11 cycles. From the 5' RACE reads, TCRdb called clonotypes with MiXCR, one entry per CDR3 protein. The profile shows 1.8 million or so distinct CDR3 sequences, approximately 40% of them singletons. Extraction yielded at least 6 micrograms of total RNA per sample. Trimming removed 7 bases from V and 7 bases from J, with 19 bases in between. CDR1 is SGHTA, CDR2 FQGNSA, per germline. The CDR3 loop spans 14 amino acids.

The chain joins TRBV7-2 to TRBJ1-2; D may be TRBD1 (5 bases). Sequenced material: blood. This TCR was recovered from a human donor in good health. CDR3 sequence reads: CASTPQGRDGGYTF. For the CDR3, the DNA is TGTGCCAGCACCCCCCAGGGCAGAGATGGTGGCTACACCTTC.